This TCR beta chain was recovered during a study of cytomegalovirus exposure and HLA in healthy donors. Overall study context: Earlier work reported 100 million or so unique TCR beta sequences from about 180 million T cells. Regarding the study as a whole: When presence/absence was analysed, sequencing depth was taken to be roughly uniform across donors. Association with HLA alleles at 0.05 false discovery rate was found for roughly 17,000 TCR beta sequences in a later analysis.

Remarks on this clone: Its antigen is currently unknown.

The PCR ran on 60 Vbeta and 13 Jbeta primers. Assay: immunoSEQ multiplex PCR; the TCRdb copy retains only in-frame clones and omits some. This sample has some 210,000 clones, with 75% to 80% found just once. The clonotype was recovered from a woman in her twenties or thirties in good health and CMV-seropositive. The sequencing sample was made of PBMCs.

CDR3 sequence: CASSATGGSYNEQFF. The CDR3 DNA reads TGTGCCAGCAGCGCCACGGGAGGTTCCTACAATGAGCAGTTCTTC. The gene calls are TRBV25-1 and TRBJ2-1, with TRBD2 identical over 7 bases. With V trimmed by 6 bases and J by 1 base, 6 bases remained unmatched. The CDR3 covers 15 residues. CDR1 and CDR2 (germline): MGHDK, SYGVNS. The variable domain in full, completed from reference TRBV25-1 and TRBJ2-1, reads EADIYQTPRYLVIGTGKKITLECSQTMGHDKMYWYQQDPGMELHLIHYSYGVNSTEKGDLSSESTVSRIRTEHFPLTLESARPSHTSQYLCASSATGGSYNEQFFGPGTRLTVL.